The entry that follows covers one TCR beta chain sequence. This entry comes from a study of blood T cell repertoires in COVID-19. In the authors' workflow: Cell counts per sample came from amplifying reference gene primers. Profiling relied on immunoSEQ multiplex PCR, and the TCRdb table lists in-frame clones only, not all of them. D and trimming were read from the DNA, whereas the V and J calls and clone size are those reported in that table. The sample carries 350,000 to 500,000 clones, about 90% recorded once. Trimming took 4 bases from V and 6 from J; bases not matched to a gene: 6. Germline values: CDR1 MNHEY, CDR2 SVGAGI. The CDR3 extends over 14 amino acids.

The sample was peripheral blood. The receptor was isolated from a man younger than 35 with COVID-19, enrolled during active disease. The chain carries TRBV6-5 and TRBJ2-3, with 8 bases aligning to TRBD2. CDR3 bases: TGTGCCAGCAGTTTGAGCGGGAGTGTGGATACGCAGTATTTT. Translating gives CASSLSGSVDTQYF.